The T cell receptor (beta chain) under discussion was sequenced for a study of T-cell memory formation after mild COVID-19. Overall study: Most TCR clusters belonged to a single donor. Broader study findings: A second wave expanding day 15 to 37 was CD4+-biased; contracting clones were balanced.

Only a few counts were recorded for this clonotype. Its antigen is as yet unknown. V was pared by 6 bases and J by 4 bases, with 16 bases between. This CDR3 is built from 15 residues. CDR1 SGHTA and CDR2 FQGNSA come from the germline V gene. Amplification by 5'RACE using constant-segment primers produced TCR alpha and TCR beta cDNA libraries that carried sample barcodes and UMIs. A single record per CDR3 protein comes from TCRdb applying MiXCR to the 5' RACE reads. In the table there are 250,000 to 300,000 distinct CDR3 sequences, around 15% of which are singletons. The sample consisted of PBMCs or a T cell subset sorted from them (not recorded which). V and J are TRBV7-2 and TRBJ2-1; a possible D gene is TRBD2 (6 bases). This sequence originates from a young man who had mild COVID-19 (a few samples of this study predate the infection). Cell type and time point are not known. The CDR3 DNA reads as TGTGCCAGCAGATTGGGACTCTCCGATTACAATGAGCAGTTCTTC. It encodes CASRLGLSDYNEQFF.